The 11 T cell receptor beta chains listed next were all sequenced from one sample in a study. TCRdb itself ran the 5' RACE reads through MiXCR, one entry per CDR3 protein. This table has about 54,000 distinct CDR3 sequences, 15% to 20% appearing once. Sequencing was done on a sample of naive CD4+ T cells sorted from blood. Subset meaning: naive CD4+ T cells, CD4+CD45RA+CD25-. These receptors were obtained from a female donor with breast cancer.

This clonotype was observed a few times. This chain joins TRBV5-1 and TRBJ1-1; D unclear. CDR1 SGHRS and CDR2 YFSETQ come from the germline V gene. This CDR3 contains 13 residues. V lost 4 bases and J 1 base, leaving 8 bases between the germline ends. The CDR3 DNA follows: TGCGCCAGCAGCACCGCAGGGAACACTGAAGCTTTCTTT. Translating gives CASSTAGNTEAFF.

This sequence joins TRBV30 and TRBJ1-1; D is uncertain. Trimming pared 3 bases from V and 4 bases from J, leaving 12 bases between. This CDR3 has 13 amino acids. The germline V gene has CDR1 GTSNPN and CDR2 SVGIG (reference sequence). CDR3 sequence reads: CAWRRPLVTEAFF. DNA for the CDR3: TGTGCCTGGAGACGGCCACTTGTCACTGAAGCTTTCTTT.

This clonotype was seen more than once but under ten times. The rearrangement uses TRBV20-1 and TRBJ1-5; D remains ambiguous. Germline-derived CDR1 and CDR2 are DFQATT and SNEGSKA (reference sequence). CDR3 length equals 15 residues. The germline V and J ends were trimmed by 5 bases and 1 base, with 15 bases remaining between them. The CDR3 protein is CSALRADRSNQPQHF. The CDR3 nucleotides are TGCAGTGCTCTACGGGCCGATCGGAGCAATCAGCCCCAGCATTTT.

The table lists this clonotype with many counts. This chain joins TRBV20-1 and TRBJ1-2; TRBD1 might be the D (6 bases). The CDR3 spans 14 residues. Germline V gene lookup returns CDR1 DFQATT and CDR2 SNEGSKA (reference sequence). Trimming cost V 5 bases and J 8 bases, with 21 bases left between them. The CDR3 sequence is CSAGSRFRGHGYTF. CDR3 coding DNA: TGCAGTGCTGGTTCCCGTTTCAGGGGCCACGGCTACACCTTC.

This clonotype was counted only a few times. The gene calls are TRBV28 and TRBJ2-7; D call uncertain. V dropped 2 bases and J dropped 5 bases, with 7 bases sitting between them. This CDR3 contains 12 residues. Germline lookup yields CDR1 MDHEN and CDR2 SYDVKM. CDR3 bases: TGTGCCAGCAGTTTACAAGGCCACGAGCAGTACTTC. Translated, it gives CASSLQGHEQYF.

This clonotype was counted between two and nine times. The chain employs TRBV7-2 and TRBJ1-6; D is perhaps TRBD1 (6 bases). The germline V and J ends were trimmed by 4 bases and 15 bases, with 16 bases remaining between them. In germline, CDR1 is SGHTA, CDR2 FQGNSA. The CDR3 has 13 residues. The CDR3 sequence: CASSSQTGSHLHF. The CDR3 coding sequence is TGTGCCAGCAGCTCCCAAACAGGGAGTCACCTCCACTTT.

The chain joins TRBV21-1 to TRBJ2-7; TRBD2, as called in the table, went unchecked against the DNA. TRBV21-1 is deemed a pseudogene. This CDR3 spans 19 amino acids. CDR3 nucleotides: TGTGCCAGCAGCAAAAAGCGGGGACGAATTCTCCTTCCTACGAGGGGGCAGTACTTC. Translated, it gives CASSKKRGRILLPTRGQYF.

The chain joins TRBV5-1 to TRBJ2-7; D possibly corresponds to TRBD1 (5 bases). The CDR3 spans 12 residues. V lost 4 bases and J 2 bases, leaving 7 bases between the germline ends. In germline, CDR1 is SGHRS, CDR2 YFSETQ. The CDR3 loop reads CASSDRAYEQYF. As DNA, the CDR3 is TGCGCCAGCAGCGACAGAGCCTACGAGCAGTACTTC.

DNA for the CDR3: TGTGCCAGCTCAGGAGACGAGAACACTGAAGCTTTCTTT. This codes for CASSGDENTEAFF. The chain employs TRBV18 and TRBJ1-1; D is unclear. The CDR3 length is 13 residues. The germline CDR1 and CDR2 sequences are KGHSH and LQKENI. V was clipped by 5 bases and J by 1 base, with 8 bases between them.

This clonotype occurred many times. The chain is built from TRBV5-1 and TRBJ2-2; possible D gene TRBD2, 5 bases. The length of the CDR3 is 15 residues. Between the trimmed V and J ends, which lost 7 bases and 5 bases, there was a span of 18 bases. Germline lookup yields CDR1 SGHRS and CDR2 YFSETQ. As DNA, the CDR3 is TGCGCCAGCCGGACGGACTTCACAACGACCGGGGAGCTGTTTTTT. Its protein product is CASRTDFTTTGELFF.

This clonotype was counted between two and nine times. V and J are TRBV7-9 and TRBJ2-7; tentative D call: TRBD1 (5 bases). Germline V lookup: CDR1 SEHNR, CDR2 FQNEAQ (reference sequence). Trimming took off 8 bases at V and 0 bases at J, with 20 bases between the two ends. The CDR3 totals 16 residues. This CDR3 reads CASHRWKTDVSYEQYF. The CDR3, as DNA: TGTGCCAGCCATCGGTGGAAGACAGATGTCTCCTACGAGCAGTACTTC.